Sequencing of this T cell receptor (beta chain) was carried out in a study of blood T cell repertoires in COVID-19. Data came from immunoSEQ multiplex PCR; TCRdb stores just in-frame clones and leaves some out. Seen here are roughly 390,000 clones, approximately 89% observed once, and the top ten hold roughly 10%. The CDR3 extends over 12 amino acids. From germline, CDR1 is LGHDT and CDR2 YNNKEL (reference sequence). The V end was cut by 5 bases, the J end by 7 bases, with 8 bases between. The source of this sequence is a woman in her twenties or thirties with COVID-19, enrolled during active disease. The sequencing input was peripheral blood. The V gene is TRBV3-1 (or the pseudogene TRBV3-2), the J gene TRBJ2-2; D call uncertain. The CDR3 is CASSFYGGELFF. CDR3 in DNA: TGTGCCAGCAGCTTCTATGGCGGGGAGCTGTTTTTT.